The 19 T cell receptor beta chains below were found in one sample sequenced in a study of cytomegalovirus exposure and HLA in healthy donors. The PCR had 60 Vbeta and 13 Jbeta primers. Sequencing used immunoSEQ multiplex PCR; TCRdb keeps in-frame clones, though not all of them. The sample consists of around 85,000 clones, 65% to 75% of them appearing once. The specimen sequenced was PBMCs. Receptors originate from a man aged 55 to 70 in good health and CMV-seronegative.

The genes are TRBV2 and TRBJ1-6; 10 positions match TRBD1. Trimming at V came to 5 bases and at J to 9 bases, leaving 4 bases not matched to a gene. Germline CDR1 SNHLY, CDR2 FYNNEI. CDR3 size: 14 residues. CDR3: CASSPDRGGSPLHF. The CDR3 nucleotides read TGTGCCAGCAGTCCGGACAGGGGGGGTTCACCCCTCCACTTT.

The chain employs TRBV7-9 and TRBJ1-4; 9 bases are shared with TRBD1. V lost 8 bases, J lost 0 bases, and 4 bases stayed unmatched. The CDR3 runs 15 residues. Germline V CDR1 and CDR2: SEHNR, FQNEAQ (reference sequence). DNA for the CDR3: TGTGCCAGCCGGGACAGGGCTGCAACTAATGAAAAACTGTTTTTT. Its translation is CASRDRAATNEKLFF.

In nucleotides, the CDR3 is TGTGCCAGCAGCGCCCCGGGGGAGGGCTACACCTTC. This codes for CASSAPGEGYTF. This chain uses TRBV5-6 with TRBJ1-2; the D gene is possibly TRBD1 (5 bases). The CDR3 consists of 12 residues. The germline V gene encodes CDR1 SGHDT and CDR2 YYEEEE. Deletions cut 4 bases from V and 8 bases from J, with 12 bases between.

V and J are TRBV9 and TRBJ2-1; 10 nucleotides align to TRBD2. The V and J ends lost 6 bases and 1 base, in that order; junction bases with no gene match: 4. CDR3 size: 15 residues. CDR1 SGDLS and CDR2 YYNGEE come from the germline V gene. DNA of the CDR3: TGTGCCAGCACCCCACTAGCGGGGTCCTACAATGAGCAGTTCTTC. Protein product: CASTPLAGSYNEQFF.

This rearrangement joins TRBV4-1 to TRBJ2-5, with 7 bases lining up with TRBD1. CDR3 length: 15 residues. Trimming at V came to 4 bases and at J to 5 bases, leaving 10 bases not matched to a gene. The germline CDR1 and CDR2 sequences are MGHRA and YSYEKL. This CDR3 is CASSPGVGGQETQYF. CDR3 DNA: TGCGCCAGCAGCCCTGGCGTAGGGGGCCAGGAGACCCAGTACTTC.

The DNA for the CDR3 is TGTGCCAGCAGCGTAGTAGTCGGGGAGCTGTTTTTT. Its translation is CASSVVVGELFF. The chain recombines TRBV9 with TRBJ2-2, with D hard to call. Germline CDR1 and CDR2: SGDLS and YYNGEE. V dropped 0 bases and J dropped 7 bases, with 4 bases sitting between them. This CDR3 is built from 12 residues.

This chain connects TRBV5-1 to TRBJ2-5; 7 positions match TRBD2. The end of the DNA aligns better with TRBJ2-7, so the J call may be wrong. The CDR3 length is 18 residues. CDR1 and CDR2 from the germline V gene are SGHRS and YFSETQ. CDR3 amino acids: CASSPGGAGSTRSYEQYF. In nucleotides, the CDR3 is TGCGCCAGCAGCCCCGGGGGAGCGGGGTCTACTAGATCCTACGAGCAGTACTTC.

J is TRBJ1-1 and V is TRBV11-2; D call uncertain. Germline CDR1 reads SGHAT; CDR2 reads FQNNGV. V was trimmed by 6 bases and J by 1 base, leaving 18 bases between them. The CDR3 sequence is 16 residues long. The DNA of the CDR3 is TGTGCCAGCAGAACAATTTTCGGGGTTAGGAACACTGAAGCTTTCTTT. Protein: CASRTIFGVRNTEAFF. Drawing the rest from reference TRBV11-2 and TRBJ1-1, the complete variable domain is EAGVAQSPRYKIIEKRQSVAFWCNPISGHATLYWYQQILGQGPKLLIQFQNNGVVDDSQLPKDRFSAERLKGVDSTLKIQPAKLEDSAVYLCASRTIFGVRNTEAFFGQGTRLTVV.

This rearrangement joins TRBV19 to TRBJ2-2; TRBD2 matches 8 bases. The J segment lost 6 bases and the V segment lost 7 bases, leaving 10 bases of the junction unmatched. Germline V lookup: CDR1 LNHDA, CDR2 SQIVND (reference sequence). CDR3 length equals 15 residues. The CDR3 sequence: CASNPSGGVAGELFF. In nucleotides, the CDR3 is TGTGCCAGTAACCCAAGCGGGGGTGTGGCCGGGGAGCTGTTTTTT.

DNA of the CDR3: TGTGCCAGTAGTATTATAAGGCAGGGTGGTATACAGCCCCAGCATTTT. It is translated as CASSIIRQGGIQPQHF. The gene calls are TRBV19 and TRBJ1-5; D is perhaps TRBD1 (5 bases). The CDR3 has 16 amino acids. V was cut by 3 bases and J by 7 bases, with 19 bases left in between. Per the germline V gene, CDR1 is LNHDA and CDR2 is SQIVND (reference sequence).

The chain joins TRBV19 to TRBJ2-6, with 14 positions matching TRBD2. With 1 base clipped from V and 2 bases from J, the junction kept 1 base outside the gene matches. The CDR3 spans 18 residues. Germline V gene lookup returns CDR1 LNHDA and CDR2 SQIVND (reference sequence). The DNA for the CDR3 is TGTGCCAGTAGTATAGGACTAGCGGGGGGGCCTGGGGCCAACGTCCTGACTTTC. This codes for CASSIGLAGGPGANVLTF.

This clone was detected a few times. The gene calls are TRBV9 and TRBJ1-1, with 7 bases lining up with TRBD1. Germline assignment: CDR1 SGDLS and CDR2 YYNGEE. The CDR3 runs to 14 residues. V dropped 3 bases and J dropped 4; count of bases not matched to a gene: 6. The CDR3 DNA reads TGTGCCAGCAGCGCCAACCGACAGGGCACTGAAGCTTTCTTT. Translation: CASSANRQGTEAFF.

The V gene is TRBV5-4, the J gene TRBJ2-3; 14 bases are a match to TRBD2. With V trimmed by 5 bases and J by 4 bases, 6 bases remained unmatched. This CDR3 has 16 amino acids. Germline-derived CDR1 and CDR2 are SGHNT and YYREEE (reference sequence). The CDR3 coding sequence is TGTGCCAGCAGTTCCCGACTAGCGGGGGGGGCAGATACGCAGTATTTT. It is translated as CASSSRLAGGADTQYF.

The V gene is TRBV19, the J gene TRBJ2-7; D might be TRBD1 (7 bases). Germline loops: CDR1 LNHDA, CDR2 SQIVND (reference sequence). Trimming left V 3 bases short and J 3 bases short, with 15 bases between. This CDR3 region has 15 residues. CDR3 region: CASSIFGGQIYEQYF. The CDR3 nucleotides read TGTGCCAGTAGTATTTTCGGGGGACAGATCTACGAGCAGTACTTC.

The V call is TRBV30, the J call TRBJ1-5; 8 bases are a match to TRBD1. The germline gives CDR1 GTSNPN, CDR2 SVGIG (reference sequence). Trimming at V came to 8 bases and at J to 7 bases, leaving 7 bases not matched to a gene. The CDR3 is 12 residues long. This chain's CDR3 is CAAGGDRQPQHF. The DNA of the CDR3 is TGTGCCGCCGGTGGGGACAGGCAGCCCCAGCATTTT.

V gene TRBV9 combines with J gene TRBJ2-1; 10 bases agree with TRBD1. The CDR3 contains 16 residues. Per the germline V gene, CDR1 is SGDLS and CDR2 is YYNGEE. V lost 1 base to trimming and J lost 5 bases; unmatched junction nucleotides: 6. CDR3 residues: CASSVSGQGTHNEQFF. CDR3 bases: TGTGCCAGCAGCGTATCGGGACAGGGGACCCACAATGAGCAGTTCTTC.

Notes on this clone: One junction end disagrees with the germline gene, perhaps due to a read error. V and J are TRBV27 and TRBJ2-1; 9 bases are shared with TRBD2. The CDR3 is 12 residues long. Germline V lookup: CDR1 MNHEY, CDR2 SMNVEV (reference sequence). CDR3 sequence reads: CASSRSGGPGVF. CDR3 DNA sequence: TGTGCCAGCAGCCGCAGCGGGGGGCCAGGGGTCTTC.

This clone was recorded once. CDR3 nucleotide sequence: TGTGCCAGCAGCGGCCAGTCCGGGACTAGTTTATTGTATTTT. Its protein product is CASSGQSGTSLLYF. The genes are TRBV2 and TRBJ2-3; 8 bases map to TRBD2. Germline V gives CDR1 SNHLY, CDR2 FYNNEI. The CDR3 contains 14 residues. J gave up 14 bases and V 6 bases, and 16 bases lay outside the gene matches.

The chain uses TRBV2 and TRBJ2-3, with 12 bases aligning to TRBD2. The germline gives CDR1 SNHLY, CDR2 FYNNEI. The trim removed 5 bases at V and 1 base at J, leaving 10 bases unmatched. CDR3 length: 18 residues. The CDR3 DNA sequence: TGTGCCAGCAGTATCCCTAGCGGGGGGGCTTTTGGCACAGATACGCAGTATTTT. This codes for CASSIPSGGAFGTDTQYF.